This passage covers 10 T cell receptor beta chains from one sample sequenced in a study of HIV-infected patients and healthy controls. 500 ng RNA was reverse transcribed with alpha and beta constant-region primers. Each of the alpha and beta chains got its own library through chain-specific third strand synthesis with indices. TCRdb reprocessed the 5' RACE reads with MiXCR, giving one entry per CDR3 protein. The table shows 13,000 or so distinct CDR3 sequences, with about 10% occurring only once. The repertoire came from unfractionated whole blood and reflected all unsorted peripheral T cells. The source material was blood. These receptors all stem from an adult in good health.

The chain recombines TRBV25-1 with TRBJ2-7; D is possibly TRBD2 (6 bases). Germline V CDR1 and CDR2: MGHDK, SYGVNS. This CDR3 spans 14 amino acids. V lost 6 bases to trimming and J lost 4 bases, with 16 bases between them. Written as DNA, the CDR3 is TGTGCCAGCAGGGGGACTGGCAAACTTTACGAGCAGTACTTC. Its protein is CASRGTGKLYEQYF.

This clonotype was observed many times. The chain has TRBV6-6 and TRBJ2-3; D unresolved. V lost 5 bases and J 0 bases, leaving 21 bases between the germline ends. The CDR3 runs to 18 residues. In germline, CDR1 is MNHNY, CDR2 SVGAGI (reference sequence). The CDR3 DNA reads as TGTGCCAGCAGTCCCCCCCTCGGCAGCTTCGATAGCACAGATACGCAGTATTTT. Translated: CASSPPLGSFDSTDTQYF.

Many counts were recorded for this clonotype. The chain recombines TRBV14 with TRBJ2-3, with D perhaps being TRBD1 or TRBD2 (5 bases each). This CDR3 has 18 residues. V was shortened by 4 bases and J by 6 bases, with 26 bases between the two germline ends. Looked up from germline, CDR1 is SGHDN and CDR2 is FVKESK. CDR3 DNA sequence: TGTGCCAGCAGCCGGGGGTCGGAAAGGGTTCATCAGGCGGATACGCAGTATTTT. As protein: CASSRGSERVHQADTQYF. The full variable domain, completed using reference TRBV14 and TRBJ2-3, is EAGVTQFPSHSVIEKGQTVTLRCDPISGHDNLYWYRRVMGKEIKFLLHFVKESKQDESGMPNNRFLAERTGGTYSTLKVQPAELEDSGVYFCASSRGSERVHQADTQYFGPGTRLTVL.

This clonotype ranks as medium-sized. The V gene is TRBV5-4, the J gene TRBJ2-7; D not certain. The CDR3 is 11 amino acids. Germline-derived CDR1 and CDR2 are SGHNT and YYREEE (reference sequence). V dropped 2 bases and J dropped 3 bases, with 3 bases sitting between them. Written as DNA, the CDR3 is TGTGCCAGCAGCTTAGGCTACGAGCAGTACTTC. Its translation: CASSLGYEQYF.

With respect to this clonotype: One base away lies a much larger clone, so this may be a sequencing read error. The CDR3 sequence is CATSDPRAKNIHYF. DNA for the CDR3: TGTGCCACCAGTGATCCGAGAGCCAAAAACATTCATTACTTC. V is TRBV24-1 and J is TRBJ2-4, with D hard to call. The CDR3 totals 14 residues. Germline CDR1 and CDR2: KGHDR and SFDVKD.

The chain joins TRBV28 to TRBJ1-6, with D unclear. CDR3 size: 12 residues. Between the trimmed V and J ends, which lost 3 bases and 8 bases, there was a span of 5 bases. Germline CDR1 reads MDHEN; CDR2 reads SYDVKM. CDR3 region: CASSFGHSPLHF. For the CDR3, the DNA is TGTGCCAGCAGTTTTGGTCATTCACCCCTCCACTTT. The entire variable domain, with the rest obtained from reference TRBV28 and TRBJ1-6, is as follows: DVKVTQSSRYLVKRTGEKVFLECVQDMDHENMFWYRQDPGLGLRLIYFSYDVKMKEKGDIPEGYSVSREKKERFSLILESASTNQTSMYLCASSFGHSPLHFGNGTRLTVT.

This clonotype has a count of ten or more. This chain connects TRBV12-3 or TRBV12-4 to TRBJ1-5, with TRBD1 as a possible D gene (5 bases). Trimming cost V 6 bases and J 1 base, with 19 bases left between them. The CDR3 length is 17 residues. CDR3 DNA sequence: TGTGCCAGCAGCCCCAGTCGTGGGGGGATAAGCAATCAGCCCCAGCATTTT. The encoded protein is CASSPSRGGISNQPQHF.

This chain's CDR3 is CSVDGSGGFYNEQFF. The CDR3 nucleotides are TGCAGCGTTGACGGTTCGGGGGGTTTCTACAATGAGCAGTTCTTC. The V gene is TRBV29-1, the J gene TRBJ2-1, with 7 bases aligning to TRBD2. This CDR3 comprises 15 residues. The germline CDR1 and CDR2 sequences are SQVTM and ANQGSEA. J was trimmed by 3 bases and V by 3 bases; bases with no gene match: 8.

Within the sample, this clonotype is medium-sized. The CDR3 sequence is CASSPRPDQPQHF. The CDR3 nucleotides read TGTGCCAGCAGCCCCAGGCCTGATCAGCCCCAGCATTTT. The V call is TRBV7-2, the J call TRBJ1-5; the D is unclear. V lost 5 bases, J lost 5 bases, and 10 bases lay in between. The CDR3 totals 13 residues. Germline V CDR1 and CDR2: SGHTA, FQGNSA.

This clonotype was detected ten times or more. The rearrangement uses TRBV25-1 and TRBJ2-3, with D perhaps matching TRBD2 (6 bases). This CDR3 is built from 15 residues. Germline CDR1 is MGHDK and CDR2 is SYGVNS. V lost 2 bases to trimming and J lost 4 bases, with 13 bases between them. CDR3 in amino acids: CASSEVNQRADTQYF. The CDR3 DNA reads as TGTGCCAGCAGTGAAGTGAATCAGCGGGCAGATACGCAGTATTTT.